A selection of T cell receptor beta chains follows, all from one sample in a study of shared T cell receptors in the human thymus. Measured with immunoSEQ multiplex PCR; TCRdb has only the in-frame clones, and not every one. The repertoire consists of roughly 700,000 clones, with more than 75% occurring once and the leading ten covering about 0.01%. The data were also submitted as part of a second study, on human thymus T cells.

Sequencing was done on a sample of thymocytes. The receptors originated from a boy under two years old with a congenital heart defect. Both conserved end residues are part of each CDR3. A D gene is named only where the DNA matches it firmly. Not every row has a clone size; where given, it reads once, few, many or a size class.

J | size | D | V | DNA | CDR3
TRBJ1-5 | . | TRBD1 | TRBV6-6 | TGTGCCAGCAGCCCTACAGGGGGCTCGAATCAGCCCCAGCATTTT | CASSPTGGSNQPQHF
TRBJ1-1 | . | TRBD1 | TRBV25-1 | TGTGCCAGCAGTGAAACGGGACAGGGGGACACTGAAGCTTTCTTT | CASSETGQGDTEAFF
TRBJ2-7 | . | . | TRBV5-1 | TGCGCCAGCAGCTTGGGACAGGTGGTTCCCTACGAGCAGTACTTC | CASSLGQVVPYEQYF
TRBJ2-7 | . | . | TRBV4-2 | TGTGCCAGCAGGAGTCAACGCGACTCTCCATCCTACGAGCAGTACTTC | CASRSQRDSPSYEQYF
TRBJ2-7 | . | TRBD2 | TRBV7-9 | TGTGCCAGCAGCTTAAGCTCAGGAGGGAGGGACTACGAGCAGTACTTC | CASSLSSGGRDYEQYF
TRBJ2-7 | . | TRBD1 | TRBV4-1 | TGCGCCAGCAGCCAAGTACAGGGGGGCGAGCAGTACTTC | CASSQVQGGEQYF
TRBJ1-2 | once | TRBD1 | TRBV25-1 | TGTGCCAGCAGTGGGACAGGGACAGGCCTCTATGGCTACACCTTC | CASSGTGTGLYGYTF
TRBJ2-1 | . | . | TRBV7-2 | TGTGCCAGCAGTTTTCGGGGGAGCTCCTACAATGAGCAGTTCTTC | CASSFRGSSYNEQFF
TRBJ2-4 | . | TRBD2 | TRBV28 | TGTGCCAGCAGTTTCCCCGGGAGGGCCCCCAAAAACATTCAGTACTTC | CASSFPGRAPKNIQYF
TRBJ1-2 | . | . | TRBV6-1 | TGTGCCAGCAGTGAACAGGGTCCCTATGGCTACACCTTC | CASSEQGPYGYTF
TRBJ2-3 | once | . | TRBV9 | TGTGCCAGCAGCCCAACGGGGTTCGACTTTAGCACAGATACGCAGTATTTT | CASSPTGFDFSTDTQYF
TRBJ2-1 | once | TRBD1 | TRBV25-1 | TGTGCCAGCAGTCCCTACAGGGGGACGAATAAGCAGTTCTTC | CASSPYRGTNKQFF
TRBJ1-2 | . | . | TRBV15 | TGTGCCACCAGCAGAGACCTCCAGGGAAGCGGCTACACCTTC | CATSRDLQGSGYTF
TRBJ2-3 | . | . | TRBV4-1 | TGCGCCAGCAGCCAAGAGAATTTGGGCGGCGGAGGGCAGTATTTT | CASSQENLGGGGQYF
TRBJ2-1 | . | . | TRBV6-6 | TGTGCCAGCAGTAACCTCGGCCAGGGCGATGAGCAGTTCTTC | CASSNLGQGDEQFF
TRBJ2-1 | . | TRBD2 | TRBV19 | TGTGCCAGTAGTACCCATCTAGCGGGAGGAAGAGATGAGCAGTTCTTC | CASSTHLAGGRDEQFF
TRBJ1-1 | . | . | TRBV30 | TGTGCCTGGAGTGTTCTTGAGACTGAAGCTTTCTTT | CAWSVLETEAFF
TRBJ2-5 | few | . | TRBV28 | TGTGCCAGCAGCTTGCGGATACAAGAGACCCAGTACTTC | CASSLRIQETQYF
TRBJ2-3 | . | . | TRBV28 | TGTGCCAGCAGTGTAGACTCCACTGGTTCTTCAGATACGCAGTATTTT | CASSVDSTGSSDTQYF
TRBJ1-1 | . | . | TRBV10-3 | TGTGCCATCAGTGAAGGGGTGGGGAACACTGAAGCTTTCTTT | CAISEGVGNTEAFF
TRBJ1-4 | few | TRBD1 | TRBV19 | TGTGCCAGTACCGCGGACAGGGGAGATGAAAAACTGTTTTTT | CASTADRGDEKLFF
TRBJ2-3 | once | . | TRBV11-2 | TGTGCCAGCAGCTTAGATCGAGGCGCTAGGGGAGATACGCAGTATTTT | CASSLDRGARGDTQYF
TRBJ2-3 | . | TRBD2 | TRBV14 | TGTGCCAGCAGCCATGCTAGCGGGAGTACAGATACGCAGTATTTT | CASSHASGSTDTQYF
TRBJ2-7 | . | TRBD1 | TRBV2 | TGTGCCAGCACAGGGGGCGCGGGCGAGCAGTACTTC | CASTGGAGEQYF
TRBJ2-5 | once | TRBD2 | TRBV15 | TGTGCCACCAGCAGGACTGGTCGACGGGAGGGAGGCCGACAAGAGACCCAGTACTTC | CATSRTGRREGGRQETQYF
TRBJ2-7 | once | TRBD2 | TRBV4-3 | TGCGCCAGCAGCCAAGATCTGACTAGCGGGGAACTCTACGAGCAGTACTTC | CASSQDLTSGELYEQYF
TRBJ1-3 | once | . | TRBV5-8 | TGTGCCAGCAGCTCCTACCCTGACTTCGATCGCCCGGGGATAAACACCATATATTTT | CASSSYPDFDRPGINTIYF
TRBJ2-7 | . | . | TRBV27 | TGTGCCAGCAGAGCCCCGGGGTTAGGACTCCATAGCGAGCAGTACTTC | CASRAPGLGLHSEQYF
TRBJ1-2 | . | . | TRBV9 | TGTGCCAGCAGCGTAGACCCGCAGGGCGGCTATGGCTACACCTTC | CASSVDPQGGYGYTF
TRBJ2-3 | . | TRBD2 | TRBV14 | TGTGCCAGCAGCCAAGATCCCAGTGCGGGAGGGGGCACAGATACGCAGTATTTT | CASSQDPSAGGGTDTQYF
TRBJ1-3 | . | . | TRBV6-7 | TGTGCCAGCAGTTACTCCACAGGGTTAGGAAACACCATATATTTT | CASSYSTGLGNTIYF
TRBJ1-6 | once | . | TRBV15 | TGTGCCACCAGCAGAGAAGACAGCCCCCTCCACTTT | CATSREDSPLHF
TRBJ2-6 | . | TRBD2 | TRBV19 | TGTGCCAGTAGTCCCCCGGGGGGTAGCGGGGCCAACGTCCTGACTTTC | CASSPPGGSGANVLTF
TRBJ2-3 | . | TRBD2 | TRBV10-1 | TGCGCCAGCAGTGAGTGGAGCGGGAGCCGTACAGATACGCAGTATTTT | CASSEWSGSRTDTQYF
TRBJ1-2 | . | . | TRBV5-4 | TGTGCCAGCAGCTTGGTCGGGTCCTATGGCTACACCTTC | CASSLVGSYGYTF
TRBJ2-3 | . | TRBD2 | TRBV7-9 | TGTGCCAGCAGACCAGCTGGGACTAGCGGGTCCACAGATACGCAGTATTTT | CASRPAGTSGSTDTQYF
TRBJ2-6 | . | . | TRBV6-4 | TGTGCCAGCAGTGACTCCCCAGGGCATGGGGCCAACGTCCTGACTTTC | CASSDSPGHGANVLTF